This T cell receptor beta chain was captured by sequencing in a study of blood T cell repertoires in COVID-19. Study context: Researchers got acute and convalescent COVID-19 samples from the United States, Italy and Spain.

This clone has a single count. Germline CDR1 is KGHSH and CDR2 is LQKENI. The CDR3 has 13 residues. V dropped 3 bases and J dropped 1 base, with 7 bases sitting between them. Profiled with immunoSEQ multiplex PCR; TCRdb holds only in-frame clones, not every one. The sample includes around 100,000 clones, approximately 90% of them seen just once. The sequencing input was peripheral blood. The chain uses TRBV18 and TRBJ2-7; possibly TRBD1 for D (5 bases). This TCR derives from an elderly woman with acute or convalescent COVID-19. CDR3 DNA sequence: TGTGCCAGCTCACCCTCAGGGTCCTACGAGCAGTACTTC. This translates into CASSPSGSYEQYF.